This T cell receptor (beta chain) is from a study of cytotoxic CD8 clonotypes in ibrutinib-treated CLL (dated by TCRdb to about 2021). With respect to the entire study: The cohort was composed of about a dozen relapsed/refractory and around 15 treatment-naive patients; IGHV unmutated status was identified in under 18 patients. Partial responses were observed in some 24 patients and complete responses in 2; after a median follow-up of 68 months, remission was maintained in some 14 patients and progression was observed in approximately 12. Response samples were obtained after a median of 12 months of treatment, with a range of roughly 6 to 40 months. On average, each sample yielded around 230,000 productive templates and 85,000 to 95,000 productive rearrangements. Longitudinal samples were available for 26 of the 86 trial participants. Cryopreserved peripheral blood mononuclear cells were obtained before treatment, at response, and at either sustained remission or disease progression. All remission and progressive disease samples were collected while patients were still receiving ibrutinib. The full study reports these points: Sampling times were not matched between sustained-remission and progressing patients, and lymph node repertoires were not studied. Public clonotypes were rare and either contracted or stayed stable during treatment, and the rise in clonality at ibrutinib response reflected the expansion of private clonotypes. Baseline clonality was found to be higher than that of age-matched healthy donors and was strongly correlated with circulating CD8+ T-cell counts. Clonality rose at ibrutinib response, remained stable during sustained remission, and dropped back toward baseline at progression.

Each clonotype received, on average, around 9.6x coverage in deep resolution sequencing performed on a MiSeq, where the target depth lay between 1 in 1 million and 1 in 200,000 T cells. The immunoSEQ hsTCRB Kit was used to generate TCR beta libraries. In the paper's pipeline: Data were analyzed with ImmunoSEQ Data Assistant and ImmunoSEQ Analyzer, with V, D and J genes assigned per IMGT definitions. Clonality was computed as one minus normalized Shannon entropy of productive rearrangement frequencies, ranging from 0 to 1. Only overrepresented clonotypes making up at least 0.05% of the repertoire of each patient were included in the public clonotype analysis. Repertoires from some 14 age-matched healthy donors in immuneACCESS were used as clonality controls. The source is immuneACCESS, and TCRdb retained only in-frame sequences with V and J called. Part of the clones is not carried over; for the studies checked, unresolved V genes explain less than half of this, and the remainder is unexplained. The D gene and trimming were derived from the DNA, and the V and J assignments and clone size from that table. The sample table holds some 46,000 clones, of which nearly 70% were seen once. The ten most abundant clones make up approximately 12% of the sample.

The time point label corresponds to: approximately eleven months on ibrutinib. For TCR beta library preparation, 2 to 2.5 micrograms of genomic DNA were isolated from cryopreserved PBMCs. High-throughput TCR beta sequencing was performed on longitudinal blood samples from CLL patients receiving ibrutinib monotherapy. The patients took part in an open-label, single-center phase 2 trial of ibrutinib monotherapy. As concerns this clone: Its antigen is still unknown. No qualities accompany the bases; no much larger clone lies one base away.

Reading from cysteine to phenylalanine, the CDR3 counts 15 amino acids. Only the CDR3 region is kept as DNA, spanning 45 bases read in frame from base 1. Trimmed from V: 3 bases; trimmed from J: 4 bases; junction bases lacking a gene match: 8. CDR1 MDHEN and CDR2 SYDVKM were looked up in the germline V gene. The V gene is TRBV28 and the J gene is TRBJ1-2, with 7 junctional bases fitting TRBD1. The input for sequencing was PBMCs, taken after 12 months of ibrutinib treatment. The clonotype originates from a human donor with chronic lymphocytic leukemia. The DNA sequence is TGTGCCAGCAGTTTGCTTGGAGGGGGCAGCTATGGCTACACCTTC. It translates to CASSLLGGGSYGYTF.